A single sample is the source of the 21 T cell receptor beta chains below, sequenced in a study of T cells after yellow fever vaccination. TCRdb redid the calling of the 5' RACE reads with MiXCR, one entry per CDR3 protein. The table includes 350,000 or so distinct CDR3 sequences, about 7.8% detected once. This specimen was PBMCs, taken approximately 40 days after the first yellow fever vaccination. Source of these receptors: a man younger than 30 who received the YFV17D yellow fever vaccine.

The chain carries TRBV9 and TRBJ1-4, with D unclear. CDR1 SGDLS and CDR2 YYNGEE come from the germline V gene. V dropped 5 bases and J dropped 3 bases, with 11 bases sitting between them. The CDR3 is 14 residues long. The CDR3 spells CASSRHGANEKLFF. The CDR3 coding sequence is TGTGCCAGCAGTCGGCATGGGGCTAATGAAAAACTGTTTTTT.

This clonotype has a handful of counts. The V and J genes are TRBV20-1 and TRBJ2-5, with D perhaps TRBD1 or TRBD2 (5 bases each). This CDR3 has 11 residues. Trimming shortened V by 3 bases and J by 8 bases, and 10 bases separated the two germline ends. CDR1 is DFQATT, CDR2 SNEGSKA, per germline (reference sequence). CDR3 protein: CSASEGFTQYF. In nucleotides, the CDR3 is TGCAGTGCTAGCGAGGGGTTCACCCAGTACTTC.

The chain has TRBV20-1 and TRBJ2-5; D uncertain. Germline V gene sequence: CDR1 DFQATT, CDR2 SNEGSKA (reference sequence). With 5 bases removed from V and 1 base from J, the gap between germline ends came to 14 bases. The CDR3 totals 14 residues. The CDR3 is CSAVKGGFQETQYF. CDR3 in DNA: TGCAGTGCTGTGAAGGGCGGTTTCCAAGAGACCCAGTACTTC.

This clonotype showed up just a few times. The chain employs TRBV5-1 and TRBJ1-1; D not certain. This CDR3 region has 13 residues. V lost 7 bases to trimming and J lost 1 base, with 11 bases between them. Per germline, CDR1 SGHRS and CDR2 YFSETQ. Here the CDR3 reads CASFGLGNTEAFF. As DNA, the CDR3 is TGCGCCAGCTTTGGGCTGGGGAACACTGAAGCTTTCTTT.

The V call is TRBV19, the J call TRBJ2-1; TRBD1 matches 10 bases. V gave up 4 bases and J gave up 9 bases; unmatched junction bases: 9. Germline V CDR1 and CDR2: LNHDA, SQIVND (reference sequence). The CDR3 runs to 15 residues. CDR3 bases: TGTGCCAGTAGTAGACAGGGGGCCGGTTTAAGTGAGCAGTTCTTC. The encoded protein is CASSRQGAGLSEQFF.

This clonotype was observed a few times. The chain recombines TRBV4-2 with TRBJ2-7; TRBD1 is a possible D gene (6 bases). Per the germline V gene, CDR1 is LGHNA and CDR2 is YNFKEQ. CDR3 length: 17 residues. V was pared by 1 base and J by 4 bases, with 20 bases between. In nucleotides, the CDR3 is TGTGCCAGCAGCCAAGGATTCGGCAGGGGCTCTCTATACGAGCAGTACGTC. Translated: CASSQGFGRGSLYEQYV.

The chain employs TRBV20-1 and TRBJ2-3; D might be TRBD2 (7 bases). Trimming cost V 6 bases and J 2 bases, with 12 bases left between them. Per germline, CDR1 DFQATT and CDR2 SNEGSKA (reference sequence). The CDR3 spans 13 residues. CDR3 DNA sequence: TGCAGTGCGGGGGGGGCCTCCACAGATACGCAGTATTTT. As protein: CSAGGASTDTQYF.

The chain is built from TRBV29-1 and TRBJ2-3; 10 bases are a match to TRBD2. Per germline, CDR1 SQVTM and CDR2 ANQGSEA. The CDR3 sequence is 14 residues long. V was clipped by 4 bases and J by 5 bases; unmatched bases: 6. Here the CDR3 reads CSVVERGGRDTQYF. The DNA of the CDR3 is TGCAGCGTTGTCGAGCGGGGGGGCAGAGATACGCAGTATTTT.

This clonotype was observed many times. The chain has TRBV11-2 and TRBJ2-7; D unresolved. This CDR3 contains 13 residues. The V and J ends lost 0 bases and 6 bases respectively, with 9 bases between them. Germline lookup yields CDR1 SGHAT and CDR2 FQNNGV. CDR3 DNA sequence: TGTGCCAGCAGCTTAGACTCCCGCCGCGAGCAGTACGTC. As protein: CASSLDSRREQYV.

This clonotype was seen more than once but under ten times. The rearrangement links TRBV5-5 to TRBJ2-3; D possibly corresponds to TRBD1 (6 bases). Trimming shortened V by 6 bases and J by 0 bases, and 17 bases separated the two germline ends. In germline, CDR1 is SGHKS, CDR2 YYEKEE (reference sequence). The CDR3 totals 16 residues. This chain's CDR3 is CASTIRQDSSTDTQYF. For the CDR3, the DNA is TGTGCCAGCACCATCCGACAGGACTCTAGCACAGATACGCAGTATTTT.

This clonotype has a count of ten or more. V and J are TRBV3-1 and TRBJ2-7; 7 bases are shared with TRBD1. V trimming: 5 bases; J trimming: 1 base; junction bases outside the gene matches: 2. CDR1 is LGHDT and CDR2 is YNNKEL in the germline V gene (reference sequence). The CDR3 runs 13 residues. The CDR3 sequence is CASSRQGSYEQYV. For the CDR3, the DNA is TGTGCCAGCAGCAGACAGGGATCCTACGAGCAGTACGTC.

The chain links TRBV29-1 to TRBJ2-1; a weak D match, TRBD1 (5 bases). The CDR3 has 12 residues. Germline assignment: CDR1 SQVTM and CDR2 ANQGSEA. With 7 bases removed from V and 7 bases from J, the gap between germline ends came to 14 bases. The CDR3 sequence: CSALKGENEQFF. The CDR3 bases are TGCAGCGCGCTGAAAGGGGAAAATGAGCAGTTCTTC.

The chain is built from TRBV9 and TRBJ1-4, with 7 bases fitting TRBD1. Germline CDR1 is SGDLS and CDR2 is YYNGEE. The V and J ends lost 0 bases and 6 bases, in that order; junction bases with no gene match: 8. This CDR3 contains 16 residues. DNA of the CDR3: TGTGCCAGCAGCGTAGGTGGGACAGCGGGAGATGAAAAACTGTTTTTT. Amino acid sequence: CASSVGGTAGDEKLFF.

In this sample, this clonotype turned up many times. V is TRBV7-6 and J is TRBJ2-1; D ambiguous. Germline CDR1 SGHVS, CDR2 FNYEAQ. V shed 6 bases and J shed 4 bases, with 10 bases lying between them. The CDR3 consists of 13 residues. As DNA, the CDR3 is TGTGCCAGCAGTCCCGACACGTACAATGAGCAGTTCTTC. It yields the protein CASSPDTYNEQFF.

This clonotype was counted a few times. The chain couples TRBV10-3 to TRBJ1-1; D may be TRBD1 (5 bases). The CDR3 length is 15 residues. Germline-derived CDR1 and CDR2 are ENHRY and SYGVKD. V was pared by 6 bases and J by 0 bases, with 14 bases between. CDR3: CAIRQTGAMNTEAFF. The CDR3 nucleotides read TGTGCCATCAGACAGACCGGGGCCATGAACACTGAAGCTTTCTTT.

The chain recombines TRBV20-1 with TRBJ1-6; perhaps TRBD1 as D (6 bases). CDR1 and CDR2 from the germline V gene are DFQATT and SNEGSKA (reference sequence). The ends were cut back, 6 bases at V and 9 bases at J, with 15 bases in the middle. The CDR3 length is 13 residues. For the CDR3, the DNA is TGCAGTGCAGGGGGGGCCGCCGGTTCACCCCTCCACTTT. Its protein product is CSAGGAAGSPLHF.

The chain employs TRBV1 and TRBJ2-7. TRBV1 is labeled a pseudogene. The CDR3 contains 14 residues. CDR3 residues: CTSSQSENSYEQYF. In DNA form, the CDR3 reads TGCACCAGCAGCCAATCCGAAAACAGCTACGAGCAGTACTTC.

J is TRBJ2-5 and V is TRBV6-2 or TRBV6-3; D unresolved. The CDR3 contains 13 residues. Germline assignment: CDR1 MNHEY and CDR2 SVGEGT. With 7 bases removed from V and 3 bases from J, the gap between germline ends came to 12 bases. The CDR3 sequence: CASTSDGKETQYF. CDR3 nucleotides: TGTGCCAGCACCTCGGACGGAAAAGAGACCCAGTACTTC.

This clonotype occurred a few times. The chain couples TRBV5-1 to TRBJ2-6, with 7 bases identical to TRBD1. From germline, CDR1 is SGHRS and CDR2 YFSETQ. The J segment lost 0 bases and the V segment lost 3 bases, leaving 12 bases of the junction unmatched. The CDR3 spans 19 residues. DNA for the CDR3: TGCGCCAGCAGCTATCTTGGGGGACAGCATTTCTCTGGGGCCAACGTCCTGACTTTC. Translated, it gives CASSYLGGQHFSGANVLTF.

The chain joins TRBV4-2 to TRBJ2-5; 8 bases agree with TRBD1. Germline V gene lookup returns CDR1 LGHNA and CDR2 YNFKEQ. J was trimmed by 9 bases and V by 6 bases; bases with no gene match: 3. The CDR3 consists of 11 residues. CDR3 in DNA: TGTGCCAGCAGACAGGGGGAGTCCCAGTACTTC. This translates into CASRQGESQYF.

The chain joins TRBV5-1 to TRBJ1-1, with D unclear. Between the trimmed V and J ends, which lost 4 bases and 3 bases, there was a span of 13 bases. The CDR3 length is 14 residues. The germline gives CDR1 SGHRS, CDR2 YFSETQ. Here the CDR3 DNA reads TGCGCCAGCAGCCCGGGTTCGGGGTACACTGAAGCTTTCTTT. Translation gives CASSPGSGYTEAFF.